This T cell receptor beta chain was sequenced during a study of regulatory T cells in long-lasting Graves disease. iRepertoire HTBI primers and Arm-PCR of CDR3 regions built TCR beta libraries. Using its own MiXCR run on the multiplex PCR reads, TCRdb lists one record per CDR3 protein. This sample carries 400,000 to 500,000 distinct CDR3 sequences, about 14% of them seen once, and the ten largest clones take over 15%. Regarding time point: newly diagnosed GD, antithyroid drugs for less than 3 months. RNA from PBMCs was the source of the TCR library. V shed 7 bases and J shed 4 bases, with 14 bases lying between them. This CDR3 is built from 14 residues. Germline-derived CDR1 and CDR2 are LNHDA and SQIVND (reference sequence). The same specimen was also included in a second study, on T cells in Graves' hyperthyroidism and ophthalmopathy.

The rearrangement joins TRBV19 to TRBJ1-3, with D perhaps matching TRBD1 (5 bases). This TCR came from a woman aged 45-60 years with Graves disease. The sample consisted of peripheral blood mononuclear cells (PBMCs), taken at new diagnosis, from a patient treated with antithyroid drugs. The CDR3 nucleotides read TGTGCCAGTACCGACAGTTCGGGAGGAAACACCATATATTTT. Encoded protein: CASTDSSGGNTIYF.